The clone carrying this T cell receptor (beta chain) has ten or more counts. CDR1 DFQATT and CDR2 SNEGSKA come from the germline V gene (reference sequence). The CDR3 is made up of 14 amino acids. The V end was cut by 5 bases, the J end by 0 bases, with 13 bases between. TCRdb fed the RACE reads into MiXCR, producing one record per CDR3 protein. The sample shows tens of thousands of distinct CDR3 sequences, over 9.5% of them seen only once. Specified time point: patch test 3, about 24 weeks after DPC sensitization. Sample treatment: therapeutic diphenylcyclopropenone sensitization with weekly scalp DPC. The record originates from a study of human T cells and chemical hapten exposure. Study-level background: The upper back received 0.01% DPC by patch testing, with results read at 6 days.

V gene TRBV20-1 combines with J gene TRBJ1-2; weak D call: TRBD1 (5 bases). This clonotype was obtained from a woman in her 40s with alopecia areata. Some clones in this sample may be carry-over from other donors' samples. The starting material was whole blood, obtained in connection with sensitization to the hapten diphenylcyclopropenone (DPC). CDR3 bases: TGCAGTGCTCCCCGTGACAGAGCTAACTATGGCTACACCTTC. Translation gives CSAPRDRANYGYTF.